This T cell receptor (beta chain) was documented in a study of blood T cells in healthy people across ages. For the second PCR, which ran for 7 to 11 cycles, a sample-barcoded 5' primer and a J-beta primer mix were used. TCRdb recomputed calls from the 5' RACE reads with MiXCR, one row per CDR3 protein. The table lists 650,000 to 700,000 distinct CDR3 sequences, roughly half of them singletons. Comment on this clonotype: Just one base apart from a much larger clone, this may be a read error.

The clonotype was recovered from an elderly woman in good health. Input material: blood.

The CDR3 region has the DNA TGTGCCGTCAGTGTGGTCGAGCCTTCCTACAATGAGCAGTTCTTC. Encoded protein: CAVSVVEPSYNEQFF. The chain uses TRBV10-3 and TRBJ2-1; D is ambiguous. Germline V CDR1 and CDR2: ENHRY, SYGVKD. This CDR3 has 15 residues.